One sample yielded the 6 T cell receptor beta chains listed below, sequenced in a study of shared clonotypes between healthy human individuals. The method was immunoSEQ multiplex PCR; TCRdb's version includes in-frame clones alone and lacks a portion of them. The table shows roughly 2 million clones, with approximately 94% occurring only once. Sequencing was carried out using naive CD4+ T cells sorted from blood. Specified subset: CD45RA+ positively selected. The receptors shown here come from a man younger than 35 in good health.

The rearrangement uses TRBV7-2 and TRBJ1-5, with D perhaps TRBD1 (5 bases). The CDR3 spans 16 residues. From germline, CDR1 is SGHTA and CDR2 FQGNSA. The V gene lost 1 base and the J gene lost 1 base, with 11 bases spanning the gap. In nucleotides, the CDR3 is TGTGCCAGCAGCTTAGGAGGGACTATAAGCAATCAGCCCCAGCATTTT. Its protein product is CASSLGGTISNQPQHF.

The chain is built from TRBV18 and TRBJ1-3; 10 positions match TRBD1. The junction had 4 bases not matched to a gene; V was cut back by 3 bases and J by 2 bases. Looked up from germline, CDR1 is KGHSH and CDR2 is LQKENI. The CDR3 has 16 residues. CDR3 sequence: CASSPGTGATGNTIYF. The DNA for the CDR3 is TGTGCCAGCTCACCCGGGACAGGGGCAACTGGAAACACCATATATTTT.

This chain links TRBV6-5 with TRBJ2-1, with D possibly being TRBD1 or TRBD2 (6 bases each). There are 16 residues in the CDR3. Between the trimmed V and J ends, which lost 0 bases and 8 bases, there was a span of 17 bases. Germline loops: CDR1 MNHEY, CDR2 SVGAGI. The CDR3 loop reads CASSYSGHRRGDEQFF. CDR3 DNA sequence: TGTGCCAGCAGTTACTCCGGGCACAGGAGGGGGGATGAGCAGTTCTTC.

The CDR3 region has the DNA TGTGCCAGCAGCTTGTCCCCCTTTGGCGGGGAGCTGTTTTTT. Translating it yields CASSLSPFGGELFF. V usage is TRBV5-4 and J usage is TRBJ2-2; D is unresolved. There are 14 residues in the CDR3. Germline CDR1 is SGHNT and CDR2 is YYREEE (reference sequence). Trimming removed 1 base at V and 7 bases at J, with 11 bases between.

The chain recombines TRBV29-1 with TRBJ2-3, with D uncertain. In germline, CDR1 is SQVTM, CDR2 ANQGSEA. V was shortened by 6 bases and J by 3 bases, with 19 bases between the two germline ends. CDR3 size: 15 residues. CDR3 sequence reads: CSVVLLRGPTDTQYF. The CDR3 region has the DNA TGCAGCGTCGTGTTGTTACGTGGGCCGACAGATACGCAGTATTTT.

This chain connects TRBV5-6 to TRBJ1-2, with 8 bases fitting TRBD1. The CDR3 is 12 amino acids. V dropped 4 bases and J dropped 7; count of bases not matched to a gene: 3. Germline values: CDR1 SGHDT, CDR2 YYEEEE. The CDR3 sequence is CASSADRGGYTF. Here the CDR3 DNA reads TGTGCCAGCAGCGCCGACAGGGGTGGCTACACCTTC.